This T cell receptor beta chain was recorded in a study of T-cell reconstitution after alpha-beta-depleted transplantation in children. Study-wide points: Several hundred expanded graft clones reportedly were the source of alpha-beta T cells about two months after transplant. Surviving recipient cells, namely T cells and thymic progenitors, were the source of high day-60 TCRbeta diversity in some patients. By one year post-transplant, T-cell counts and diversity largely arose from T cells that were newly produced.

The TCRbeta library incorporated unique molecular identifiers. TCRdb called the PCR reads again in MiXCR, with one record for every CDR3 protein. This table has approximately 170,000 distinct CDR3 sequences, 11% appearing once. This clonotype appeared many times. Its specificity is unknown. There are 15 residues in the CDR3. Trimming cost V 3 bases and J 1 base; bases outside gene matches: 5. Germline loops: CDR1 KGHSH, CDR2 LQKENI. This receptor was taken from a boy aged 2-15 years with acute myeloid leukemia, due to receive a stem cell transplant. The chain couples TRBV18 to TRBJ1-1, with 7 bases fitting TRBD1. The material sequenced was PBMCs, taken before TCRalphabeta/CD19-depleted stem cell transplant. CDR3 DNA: TGTGCCAGCTCACCCGCGACAGGGAGGAACACTGAAGCTTTCTTT. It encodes CASSPATGRNTEAFF.